Listed here are 2 T cell receptor beta chains from one sample, sequenced in a study of hypomethylating agent response in myelodysplastic syndrome. Only in-frame clones appear in the TCRdb table, and some are missing; sequencing was by immunoSEQ multiplex PCR. The profile shows nearly 3,500 clones, around 80% of them singletons. The specimen was bone marrow, collected before or after starting hypomethylating agent treatment for myelodysplastic syndrome (not recorded which). These receptors came from a human donor with myelodysplastic syndrome.

This clone is judged large (0.1 to 1%). The gene calls are TRBV19 and TRBJ2-5; no clear D. This CDR3 has 15 residues. Trimming stripped 0 bases from V and 3 bases from J, with 11 bases between. CDR1 and CDR2 (germline): LNHDA, SQIVND (reference sequence). In nucleotides, the CDR3 is TGTGCCAGTAGTATAGATCCGGGTGCGAAAGAGACCCAGTACTTC. Protein sequence: CASSIDPGAKETQYF.

J is TRBJ2-3 and V is TRBV2; no clear D gene. The CDR3 sequence is 15 residues long. Trimming stripped 4 bases from V and 5 bases from J, with 16 bases between. Germline CDR1 SNHLY, CDR2 FYNNEI. CDR3 in DNA: TGTGCCAGCAGTGTTTTAGGACCCCCGTTAGATACGCAGTATTTT. Encoded protein: CASSVLGPPLDTQYF.